This T cell receptor (beta chain) was recorded in a study of blood T cell repertoires in COVID-19. In the study overall: Spain, Italy and the United States supplied samples that represented acute and convalescent COVID-19. PBMCs, B-cell-depleted T cells, or T cells were the source of the cDNA or gDNA that made up the material.

CDR1 and CDR2 (germline): KGHSH, LQKENI. V lost 2 bases and J 7 bases, leaving 6 bases between the germline ends. This CDR3 is built from 12 residues. Original data processing: Estimated nucleated cell counts came from reference gene primer amplification. Measured with immunoSEQ multiplex PCR; TCRdb has only the in-frame clones, and not every one. For V, J and clone size, that table is used; D and trimming come from the DNA. The data show some 120,000 clones, roughly 81% seen once. Sequencing was done on a sample of peripheral blood. The TCR comes from a man aged 40-50 years with acute or convalescent COVID-19. This rearrangement joins TRBV18 to TRBJ2-1; D is ambiguous. The CDR3 loop is CASSPGRNEQFF. The CDR3 DNA follows: TGTGCCAGCTCACCAGGCCGAAATGAGCAGTTCTTC.